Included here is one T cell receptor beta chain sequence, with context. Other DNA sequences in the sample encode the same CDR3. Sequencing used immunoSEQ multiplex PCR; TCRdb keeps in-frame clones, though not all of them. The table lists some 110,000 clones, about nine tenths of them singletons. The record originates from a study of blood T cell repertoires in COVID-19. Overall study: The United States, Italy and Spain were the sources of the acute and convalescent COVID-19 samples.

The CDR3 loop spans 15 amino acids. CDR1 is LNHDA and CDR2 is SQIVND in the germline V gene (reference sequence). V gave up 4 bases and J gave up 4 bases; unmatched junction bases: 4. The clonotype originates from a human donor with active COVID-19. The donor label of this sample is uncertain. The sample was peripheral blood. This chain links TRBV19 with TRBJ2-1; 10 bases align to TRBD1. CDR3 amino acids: CASSSPGQGYNEQFF. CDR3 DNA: TGTGCCAGTAGTAGTCCGGGACAGGGGTACAATGAGCAGTTCTTC.